The source of this TCR beta chain is a study of T cell responses to AZD1222 COVID-19 vaccine. Study in general: Second doses at about 4 or about 12 weeks were pooled. Findings of the study overall: Once two AZD1222 doses were given, Spike-specific TCR breadth and depth went up. Baseline serostatus was positive in only a handful of AZD1222 recipients. Donors were mostly white British, more females; clonal diversity possibly underestimated.

This clone was found once. The antigen remains unidentified. The data were produced by immunoSEQ multiplex PCR, yet TCRdb's version contains in-frame clones alone and is incomplete. The table lists approximately 92,000 clones, over 75% of them singletons. Specimen: peripheral blood, collected on day 0 of AZD1222 vaccination. The sequence was obtained from an adult in good health.

As DNA, the CDR3 is TGTGCCAGCAGCGATTCCGGGACTAGCGGGAGGCCCGGGGGGACCCAGTACTTC. It encodes CASSDSGTSGRPGGTQYF. This chain connects TRBV7-9 to TRBJ2-5; 15 nucleotides line up with TRBD2. Trimming cost V 5 bases and J 7 bases; bases outside gene matches: 14. This CDR3 region has 18 residues. The germline CDR1 and CDR2 sequences are SEHNR and FQNEAQ (reference sequence).